The 17 T cell receptor beta chains below were found in one sample sequenced in a study of blood T cells in healthy people across ages. A second 7 to 11 cycle PCR used barcoded and J-beta primers. In TCRdb, the 5' RACE reads were re-called with MiXCR into one record per CDR3 protein. This sample has roughly 1.5 million distinct CDR3 sequences, with about 42% found just once. Sequenced: blood. The receptors stem from a woman under 30 in good health.

The chain uses TRBV5-1 and TRBJ2-3, with 9 positions matching TRBD2. The CDR3 has 16 residues. Germline CDR1 SGHRS, CDR2 YFSETQ. Trimming at V came to 0 bases and at J to 2 bases, leaving 4 bases not matched to a gene. CDR3 in amino acids: CASSLATSGFTDTQYF. For the CDR3, the DNA is TGCGCCAGCAGCTTGGCTACTAGCGGGTTCACAGATACGCAGTATTTT.

V is TRBV19 and J is TRBJ2-1; TRBD1 matches 7 bases. The CDR3 is 15 amino acids. V dropped 5 bases and J dropped 9; count of bases not matched to a gene: 13. Germline V gene data show CDR1 as LNHDA and CDR2 as SQIVND (reference sequence). CDR3 bases: TGTGCCAGTAGTGTCCCTTTGCGAGGGGGCCTTGAGCAGTTCTTC. Residues: CASSVPLRGGLEQFF.

This chain joins TRBV20-1 and TRBJ2-7; 8 nucleotides agree with TRBD1. The V and J ends lost 1 base and 3 bases, in that order; junction bases with no gene match: 2. The CDR3 totals 13 residues. The germline V gene encodes CDR1 DFQATT and CDR2 SNEGSKA (reference sequence). CDR3 region: CSARGRGHYEQYF. CDR3 bases: TGCAGTGCTAGAGGCAGGGGGCACTACGAGCAGTACTTC.

Only a few counts were recorded for this clonotype. The rearrangement links TRBV2 to TRBJ2-5; D remains ambiguous. Germline CDR1 SNHLY, CDR2 FYNNEI. V gave up 5 bases and J gave up 9 bases, with 10 bases separating them. The CDR3 contains 11 residues. CDR3: CASSIEGAQYF. For the CDR3, the DNA is TGTGCCAGCAGTATCGAAGGAGCCCAGTACTTC.

Points on this clonotype: A much larger clone differs from this one at a single base, so this may be a read error. This sequence joins TRBV20-1 and TRBJ2-1; 10 bases map to TRBD2. The ends lost 6 bases at V and 13 bases at J; junction bases unmatched: 18. The germline CDR1 and CDR2 sequences are DFQATT and SNEGSKA (reference sequence). This CDR3 is built from 15 residues. CDR3 region: CSARTSGGELETQFF. The DNA of the CDR3 is TGCAGTGCAAGGACTAGCGGAGGGGAGTTAGAGACCCAGTTCTTC.

The chain is built from TRBV20-1 and TRBJ2-7; possible D gene TRBD2, 5 bases. Germline assignment: CDR1 DFQATT and CDR2 SNEGSKA (reference sequence). The CDR3 is 13 amino acids. Trimming pared 6 bases from V and 1 base from J, leaving 13 bases between. The CDR3 nucleotides are TGCAGTGCACCACTTGGAGGATCCTACGAGCAGTACTTC. It is translated as CSAPLGGSYEQYF.

The chain uses TRBV10-3 and TRBJ2-4; TRBD2 matches 13 bases. Unmatched junction bases numbered 7, after V lost 10 bases and J lost 1 base. Germline V lookup: CDR1 ENHRY, CDR2 SYGVKD. This CDR3 contains 16 residues. CDR3 in amino acids: CATGLAGYGAKNIQYF. The CDR3 DNA is TGTGCCACGGGACTAGCGGGATATGGGGCCAAAAACATTCAGTACTTC.

The chain links TRBV7-2 to TRBJ2-2, with D possibly matching TRBD2 (5 bases). This CDR3 contains 15 residues. CDR1 is SGHTA, CDR2 FQGNSA, per germline. V was pared by 2 bases and J by 1 base, with 8 bases between. The CDR3 DNA sequence: TGTGCCAGCAGCTTATGGGCGGGGAACACCGGGGAGCTGTTTTTT. Translation gives CASSLWAGNTGELFF.

With regard to this clonotype: Germline and junction disagree at one end, which may indicate a read error. This chain joins TRBV20-1 and TRBJ2-3, with 10 bases aligning to TRBD2. CDR1 DFQATT and CDR2 SNEGSKA come from the germline V gene (reference sequence). This CDR3 has 14 residues. This CDR3 is CCATLAGVTDTQYF. The CDR3 DNA sequence: TGCTGTGCAACCCTAGCGGGGGTCACAGATACGCAGTATTTT.

This clonotype was observed a few times. This rearrangement joins TRBV3-1 to TRBJ2-1; 7 nucleotides match TRBD2. The V and J ends lost 1 base and 14 bases, in that order; junction bases with no gene match: 14. The CDR3 totals 15 residues. CDR1 LGHDT and CDR2 YNNKEL come from the germline V gene (reference sequence). The CDR3 sequence: CASSQGTSSKLKEFF. The CDR3 DNA sequence: TGTGCCAGCAGCCAAGGGACTAGTTCTAAACTGAAGGAGTTCTTC.

The chain recombines TRBV6-2 or TRBV6-3 with TRBJ2-1; D gene uncertain. Germline loops: CDR1 MNHEY, CDR2 SVGEGT. The CDR3 is 14 amino acids. Trimming stripped 7 bases from V and 0 bases from J, with 10 bases between. CDR3 in DNA: TGTGCCAGCATGAGTGGCGGCTCCTACAATGAGCAGTTCTTC. As protein: CASMSGGSYNEQFF.

As concerns this clonotype: A much larger clone sits a single nucleotide away, making a read error possible. V and J are TRBV5-1 and TRBJ1-1; D is possibly TRBD1 (5 bases). This CDR3 is built from 16 residues. CDR1 and CDR2 from the germline V gene are SGHRS and YFSETQ. The CDR3 DNA follows: TGCGCCAGCAGCTTGGGACAGTCAGTCGAATACACTAAAGCTTTCTTT. Amino acids: CASSLGQSVEYTKAFF.

For this clonotype: The conserved phenylalanine or tryptophan is not found at the CDR3 terminus, so this likely reflects a read error. The V gene is TRBV9, the J gene TRBJ2-1; D might be TRBD2 (7 bases). Trimming took 3 bases from V and 7 from J, leaving 11 bases between them. CDR1 SGDLS and CDR2 YYNGEE come from the germline V gene. This CDR3 region has 13 residues. This CDR3 reads CASSEGGGNEQFY. CDR3 sequence (DNA): TGTGCCAGCAGCGAGGGGGGGGGGAATGAGCAGTTCTAC.

This chain connects TRBV6-1 to TRBJ1-1, with a weak D call TRBD1 (6 bases). The CDR3 covers 14 residues. V lost 2 bases and J 5 bases, leaving 12 bases between the germline ends. Germline lookup yields CDR1 MNHNS and CDR2 SASEGT. The CDR3 DNA follows: TGTGCCAGCAGTGAAAGGGGTGGGACAACTGAAGCTTTCTTT. Translation: CASSERGGTTEAFF.

A few counts support this clonotype. This chain links TRBV29-1 with TRBJ1-1; D is unclear. Trimming removed 5 bases from V and 2 bases from J, with 12 bases in between. Germline CDR1 reads SQVTM; CDR2 reads ANQGSEA. The CDR3 has 13 amino acids. CDR3: CSVTLGGNTEAFF. The DNA of the CDR3 is TGCAGCGTTACCTTGGGAGGTAACACTGAAGCTTTCTTT.

The chain employs TRBV6-6 and TRBJ2-4, with unresolved D. This CDR3 contains 14 residues. The V gene's germline CDR1 is MNHNY and CDR2 SVGAGI (reference sequence). V shed 5 bases and J shed 0 bases, with 8 bases lying between them. The CDR3 loop reads CASSHSLAKNIQYF. The CDR3 DNA reads TGTGCCAGCAGTCACAGTCTAGCCAAAAACATTCAGTACTTC.

The gene calls are TRBV20-1 and TRBJ2-7; 10 positions agree with TRBD2. Per germline, CDR1 DFQATT and CDR2 SNEGSKA (reference sequence). The junction had 6 bases not matched to a gene; V was cut back by 4 bases and J by 0 bases. This CDR3 is built from 15 residues. The CDR3 DNA is TGCAGTGCTAACTATGGGACTAGCGTCTCCTACGAGCAGTACTTC. Protein product: CSANYGTSVSYEQYF.